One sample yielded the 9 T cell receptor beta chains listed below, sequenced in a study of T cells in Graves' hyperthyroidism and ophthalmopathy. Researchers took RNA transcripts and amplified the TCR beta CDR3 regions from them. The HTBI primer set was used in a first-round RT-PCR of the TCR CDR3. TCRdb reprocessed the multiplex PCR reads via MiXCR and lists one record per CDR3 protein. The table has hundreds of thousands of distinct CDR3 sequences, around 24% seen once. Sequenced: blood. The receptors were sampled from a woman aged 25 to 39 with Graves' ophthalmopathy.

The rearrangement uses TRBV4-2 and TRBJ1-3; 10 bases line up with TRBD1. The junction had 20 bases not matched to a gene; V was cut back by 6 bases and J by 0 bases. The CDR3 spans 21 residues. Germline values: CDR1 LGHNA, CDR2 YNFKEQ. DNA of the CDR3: TGTGCCAGCAGTCCAGGAGTAGGACAGGGGGTTTCCCTGAGCTCTGGAAACACCATATATTTT. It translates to CASSPGVGQGVSLSSGNTIYF.

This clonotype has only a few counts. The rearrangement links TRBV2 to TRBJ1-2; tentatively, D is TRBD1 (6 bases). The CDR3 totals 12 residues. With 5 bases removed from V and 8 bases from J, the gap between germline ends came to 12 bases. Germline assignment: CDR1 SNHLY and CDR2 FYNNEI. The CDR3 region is CASSPTGPGYTF. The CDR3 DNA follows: TGTGCCAGCAGTCCTACAGGGCCCGGCTACACCTTC.

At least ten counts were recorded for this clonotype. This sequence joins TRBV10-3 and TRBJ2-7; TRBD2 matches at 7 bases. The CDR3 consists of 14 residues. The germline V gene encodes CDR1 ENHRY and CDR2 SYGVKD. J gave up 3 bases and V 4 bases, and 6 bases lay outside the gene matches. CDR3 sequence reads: CAISGGGNLYEQYF. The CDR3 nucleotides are TGTGCCATCAGTGGGGGGGGGAATCTCTACGAGCAGTACTTC.

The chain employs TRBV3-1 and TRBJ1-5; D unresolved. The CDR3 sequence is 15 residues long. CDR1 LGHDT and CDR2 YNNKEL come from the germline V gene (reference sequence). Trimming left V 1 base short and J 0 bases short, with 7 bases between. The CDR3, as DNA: TGTGCCAGCAGCCAAGGGAGCGATAGCAATCAGCCCCAGCATTTT. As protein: CASSQGSDSNQPQHF.

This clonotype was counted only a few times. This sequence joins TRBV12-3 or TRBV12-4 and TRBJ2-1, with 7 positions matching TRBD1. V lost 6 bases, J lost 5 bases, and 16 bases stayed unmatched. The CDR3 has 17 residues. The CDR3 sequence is CASSSPRLRDRDNEQFF. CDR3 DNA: TGTGCCAGCAGCTCCCCACGACTCCGGGACAGAGACAATGAGCAGTTCTTC.

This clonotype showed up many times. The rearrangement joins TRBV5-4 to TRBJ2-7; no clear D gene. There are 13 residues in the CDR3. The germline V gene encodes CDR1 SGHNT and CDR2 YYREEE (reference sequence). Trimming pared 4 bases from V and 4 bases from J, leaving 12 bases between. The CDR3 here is CASSDLFGYEQYF. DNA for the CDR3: TGTGCCAGCAGCGATCTCTTTGGGTACGAGCAGTACTTC.

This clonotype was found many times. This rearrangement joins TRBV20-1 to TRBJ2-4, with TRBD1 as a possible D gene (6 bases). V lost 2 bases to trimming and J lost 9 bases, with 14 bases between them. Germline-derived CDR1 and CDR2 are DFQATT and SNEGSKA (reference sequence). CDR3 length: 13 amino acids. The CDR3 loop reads CSARPTAQGIQYF. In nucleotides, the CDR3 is TGCAGTGCTAGACCGACTGCACAGGGCATTCAGTACTTC.

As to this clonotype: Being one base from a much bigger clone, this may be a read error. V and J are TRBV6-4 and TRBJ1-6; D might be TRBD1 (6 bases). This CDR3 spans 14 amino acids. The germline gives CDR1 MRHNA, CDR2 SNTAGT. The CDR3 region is CASSEQGHNSPFHF. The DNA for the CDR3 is TGTGCCAGCAGTGAACAGGGACATAATTCACCCTTCCACTTT.

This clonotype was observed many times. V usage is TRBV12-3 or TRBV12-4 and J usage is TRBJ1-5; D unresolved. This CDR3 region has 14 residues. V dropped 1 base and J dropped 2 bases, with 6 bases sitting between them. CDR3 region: CASSLVSRNQPQHF. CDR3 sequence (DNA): TGTGCCAGCAGTTTAGTTAGTCGCAATCAGCCCCAGCATTTT.